The 10 T cell receptor beta chains listed next were all sequenced from one sample in a study of blood T cell repertoires in COVID-19. Only in-frame clones appear in the TCRdb table, and some are missing; sequencing was by immunoSEQ multiplex PCR. The sample records 110,000 to 150,000 clones, roughly 88% being singletons. Sequencing used PBMCs or T cells enriched from blood (not recorded which). These receptors were collected from a man between 45 and 60 years old who had recovered from COVID-19.

This clone turned up a few times. The genes are TRBV5-6 and TRBJ1-2, with no clear D. The germline V and J ends were trimmed by 0 bases and 8 bases, with 11 bases remaining between them. The germline gives CDR1 SGHDT, CDR2 YYEEEE. CDR3 length: 13 amino acids. CDR3 in DNA: TGTGCCAGCAGCTTGGGGCTTTCGAAGGGCTACACCTTC. Translation gives CASSLGLSKGYTF.

This sequence joins TRBV6-5 and TRBJ2-3; D call uncertain. CDR1 is MNHEY and CDR2 is SVGAGI in the germline V gene. Trimming cost V 11 bases and J 1 base, with 16 bases left between them. This CDR3 is 14 amino acids long. The CDR3 sequence: CASHSPGGTDTQYF. CDR3 bases: TGTGCCTCACACTCTCCTGGAGGCACAGATACGCAGTATTTT.

The genes are TRBV28 and TRBJ2-3; 10 bases agree with TRBD2. Germline trimming cut 7 bases from V and 3 bases from J; bases unmatched to any gene: 7. The CDR3 has 15 amino acids. Germline CDR1 reads MDHEN; CDR2 reads SYDVKM. The CDR3 loop is CASTQPGLATDTQYF. CDR3 DNA: TGTGCCAGCACCCAACCGGGACTAGCGACAGATACGCAGTATTTT.

In this sample, this clone turned up once. This rearrangement joins TRBV7-2 to TRBJ2-7; the D gene is possibly TRBD2 (5 bases). V was shortened by 4 bases and J by 4 bases, with 8 bases between the two germline ends. This CDR3 has 12 residues. Germline V CDR1 and CDR2: SGHTA, FQGNSA. The CDR3 is CASSSTRYEQYF. The CDR3 nucleotides are TGTGCCAGCAGCTCCACTAGATACGAGCAGTACTTC. The full variable domain, its missing parts supplied by reference TRBV7-2 and TRBJ2-7, is GAGVSQSPSNKVTEKGKDVELRCDPISGHTALYWYRQSLGQGLEFLIYFQGNSAPDKSGLPSDRFSAERTGGSVSTLTIQRTQQEDSAVYLCASSSTRYEQYFGPGTRLTVT.

The genes are TRBV7-9 and TRBJ2-7; TRBD2 matches at 7 bases. The germline gives CDR1 SEHNR, CDR2 FQNEAQ (reference sequence). The CDR3 runs 17 residues. V was clipped by 5 bases and J by 0 bases; unmatched bases: 13. CDR3 in amino acids: CASSRGAGVKSSYEQYV. In DNA, the CDR3 is TGTGCCAGCAGCCGCGGTGCGGGGGTTAAGAGCTCCTACGAGCAGTACGTC.

The V gene is TRBV2, the J gene TRBJ1-6; no clear D. This CDR3 has 13 amino acids. V lost 4 bases to trimming and J lost 7 bases, with 8 bases between them. Per germline, CDR1 SNHLY and CDR2 FYNNEI. As DNA, the CDR3 is TGTGCCAGCAGTGTACAGAAGAATTCACCCCTCCACTTT. This sequence encodes CASSVQKNSPLHF.

J is TRBJ2-7 and V is TRBV29-1; 8 bases match TRBD1. This CDR3 comprises 15 residues. Germline-derived CDR1 and CDR2 are SQVTM and ANQGSEA. After removal of 3 bases from V and 6 bases from J, the junction contained 13 bases not matched to a gene. The CDR3 DNA follows: TGCAGCGTTGACGTCCGACAGGGGCTGGTGGGCGAGCAGTACGTC. Translated: CSVDVRQGLVGEQYV.

V is TRBV28 and J is TRBJ1-2; 7 bases agree with TRBD1. Germline lookup yields CDR1 MDHEN and CDR2 SYDVKM. The CDR3 spans 15 residues. V was pared by 2 bases and J by 8 bases, with 11 bases of the junction left unmatched. The CDR3 DNA follows: TGTGCCAGCAGTTTAGGGCGACAGGGTTATTTGGGCTACACCTTC. Translating it yields CASSLGRQGYLGYTF.

The chain has TRBV30 and TRBJ1-3; 8 bases align to TRBD1. There are 15 residues in the CDR3. Per germline, CDR1 GTSNPN and CDR2 SVGIG (reference sequence). V shed 6 bases and J 2 bases; nucleotides not matched to a gene: 9. CDR3 loop: CACRGRTGPGNTIYF. In nucleotides, the CDR3 is TGTGCCTGCCGTGGGAGGACAGGGCCTGGAAACACCATATATTTT.

The chain joins TRBV28 to TRBJ1-5; 7 nucleotides agree with TRBD1. CDR1 is MDHEN, CDR2 SYDVKM, per germline. This CDR3 has 14 residues. Losses at the gene ends were 6 bases for V and 2 bases for J; bases not matched to a gene: 4. DNA of the CDR3: TGTGCCAGCAGCCTCACAGGGGGCAATCAGCCCCAGCATTTT. It translates to CASSLTGGNQPQHF. The whole variable domain, filled in from reference TRBV28 and TRBJ1-5, reads DVKVTQSSRYLVKRTGEKVFLECVQDMDHENMFWYRQDPGLGLRLIYFSYDVKMKEKGDIPEGYSVSREKKERFSLILESASTNQTSMYLCASSLTGGNQPQHFGDGTRLSIL.